The TCR beta chain under discussion was sequenced for a study of cytomegalovirus exposure and HLA in healthy donors. At the level of the study: The same platform as the approximately 640 first-cohort repertoires was used for the 110 or so validation repertoires, a later analysis reported.

On this clone: The antigen is unknown.

The CDR3 runs to 13 residues. Per germline, CDR1 GTSNPN and CDR2 SVGIG (reference sequence). Losses at the gene ends were 3 bases for V and 5 bases for J; bases not matched to a gene: 6. General observations from the study: According to a subsequent analysis, TCR clusters from the first cohort were inclined to appear together in the 110 or so validation repertoires.

Measured with immunoSEQ multiplex PCR; TCRdb has only the in-frame clones, and not every one. Of under 140,000 clones listed, more than 75% were seen once; the top ten hold under 1.5%. This chain connects TRBV30 to TRBJ2-5, with TRBD1 identical over 7 bases. Specimen: PBMCs. The TCR originated in a woman between 25 and 40 years old in good health and CMV-seropositive. This CDR3 reads CAWSRQGSETQYF. The CDR3 region has the DNA TGTGCCTGGAGCCGACAGGGTTCGGAGACCCAGTACTTC.